This T cell receptor beta chain was sequenced for a study of identical twins. General study findings and limits: Invariant MAIT and iNKT cells may have partly biased zero-insertion analyses. Out-of-frame alpha sequences shared by twins showed excess low generation probability.

The authors used template switching to add a universal primer site and gave cDNA unique molecular identifiers. Via MiXCR, TCRdb re-called the 5' RACE reads, giving one row per CDR3 protein. The data contain more than 400,000 distinct CDR3 sequences, approximately 16% of them seen just once; the ten biggest clones take up 0.44%. A few counts support this clonotype. Its cognate antigen is unknown. The CDR3 spans 18 residues. CDR1 and CDR2 from the germline V gene are PRHDT and FYEKMQ (reference sequence). V lost 2 bases to trimming and J lost 10 bases; unmatched junction nucleotides: 15. The sample was also linked to a second study, of yellow fever vaccine responses in identical twins.

The sequenced material came from CD4+ T cells sorted from blood. The receptor was isolated from a woman aged 18-30 years in good health. V gene TRBV13 combines with J gene TRBJ1-6; 9 nucleotides line up with TRBD1. As DNA, the CDR3 is TGTGCCAGCAGCTTATGGCGGGGACCGGGACAGGGATGGTCACCCCTCCACTTT. As protein: CASSLWRGPGQGWSPLHF. Variable domain in full (rest from reference TRBV13 and TRBJ1-6): AAGVIQSPRHLIKEKRETATLKCYPIPRHDTVYWYQQGPGQDPQFLISFYEKMQSDKGSIPDRFSAQQFSDYHSELNMSSLELGDSALYFCASSLWRGPGQGWSPLHFGNGTRLTVT.